The 18 T cell receptor beta chains below come from one sample, sequenced in a study of blood T cell repertoires in COVID-19. TCRdb keeps only in-frame clones here, not all; method: immunoSEQ multiplex PCR. The top ten hold around 1.4% of the sample, which has 150,000 or so clones, roughly 90% seen once. The sequencing sample was made of peripheral blood. The receptors derive from a woman aged 50 to 65 with acute or convalescent COVID-19.

The genes are TRBV5-1 and TRBJ2-3; TRBD2 agrees at 12 bases. This CDR3 has 17 residues. Per the germline V gene, CDR1 is SGHRS and CDR2 is YFSETQ. With V trimmed by 1 base and J by 5 bases, 8 bases remained unmatched. The CDR3 DNA reads TGCGCCAGCAGCTTGTCTAGCGGGGGGGCCGCTGGAGATACGCAGTATTTT. Translating gives CASSLSSGGAAGDTQYF.

The chain combines TRBV27 with TRBJ1-2; tentatively, D is TRBD1 (6 bases). V was shortened by 6 bases and J by 2 bases, with 10 bases between the two germline ends. The CDR3 loop spans 13 amino acids. Germline V lookup: CDR1 MNHEY, CDR2 SMNVEV (reference sequence). CDR3 sequence: CASRATGNYGYTF. The CDR3 nucleotides read TGTGCCAGCAGGGCGACAGGAAACTATGGCTACACCTTC.

The chain recombines TRBV2 with TRBJ2-1, with D unresolved. Germline V gives CDR1 SNHLY, CDR2 FYNNEI. Between the trimmed V and J ends, which lost 10 bases and 4 bases, there was a span of 14 bases. The CDR3 has 13 residues. CDR3: CATARGLYNEQFF. Here the CDR3 DNA reads TGTGCCACCGCCCGTGGGCTTTACAATGAGCAGTTCTTC.

The rearrangement links TRBV6-2 or TRBV6-3 to TRBJ1-5; weak D call: TRBD1 (6 bases). V was trimmed by 6 bases and J by 6 bases, leaving 15 bases between them. This CDR3 is 14 amino acids long. CDR1 is MNHEY, CDR2 SVGEGT, per germline. CDR3 sequence (DNA): TGTGCCAGCAGCGCGATCCAGGGGACTCAGCCCCAGCATTTT. Translation: CASSAIQGTQPQHF.

CDR3 amino acids: CASSLVLAGNYNEQFF. The CDR3 region has the DNA TGTGCCAGCAGCTTAGTACTAGCGGGGAACTACAATGAGCAGTTCTTC. The chain combines TRBV11-3 with TRBJ2-1, with 10 bases fitting TRBD2. The CDR3 covers 16 residues. Germline-derived CDR1 and CDR2 are SGHNT and YENEEA. V was clipped by 1 base and J by 3 bases; unmatched bases: 3. The whole variable domain, remainder taken from reference TRBV11-3 and TRBJ2-1, is EAGVVQSPRYKIIEKKQPVAFWCNPISGHNTLYWYLQNLGQGPELLIRYENEEAVDDSQLPKDRFSAERLKGVDSTLKIQPAELGDSAVYLCASSLVLAGNYNEQFFGPGTRLTVL.

The rearrangement uses TRBV2 and TRBJ2-6, with 10 bases fitting TRBD1. The V segment lost 7 bases and the J segment 0 bases; nucleotides outside the gene matches: 6. Germline lookup yields CDR1 SNHLY and CDR2 FYNNEI. This CDR3 comprises 17 residues. CDR3 residues: CASTRDRGSSGANVLTF. CDR3 sequence (DNA): TGTGCCAGCACCCGGGACAGGGGAAGCTCTGGGGCCAACGTCCTGACTTTC.

With regard to this clone: This same CDR3 is encoded by further DNA sequences in the sample. The genes are TRBV7-2 and TRBJ2-7, with TRBD1 as a possible D gene (6 bases). Looked up from germline, CDR1 is SGHTA and CDR2 is FQGNSA. CDR3 length: 14 residues. V was cut by 3 bases and J by 0 bases, with 9 bases left in between. The DNA of the CDR3 is TGTGCCAGCAGCTTTCAGGGGAGCTCCTACGAGCAGTACTTC. As protein: CASSFQGSSYEQYF.

The chain joins TRBV9 to TRBJ2-4; possible D gene TRBD2, 5 bases. CDR1 and CDR2 from the germline V gene are SGDLS and YYNGEE. V was trimmed by 0 bases and J by 1 base, leaving 5 bases between them. The CDR3 has 14 amino acids. For the CDR3, the DNA is TGTGCCAGCAGCGTAGCGGGGGCCAAAAACATTCAGTACTTC. As protein: CASSVAGAKNIQYF.

The CDR3 nucleotides are TGTGCCAGCTCTCAAGGCCGCAGGGGACCCTACGAGCAGTACTTC. Residues: CASSQGRRGPYEQYF. This chain links TRBV18 with TRBJ2-7; perhaps TRBD1 as D (6 bases). V lost 6 bases, J lost 2 bases, and 17 bases lay in between. The CDR3 sequence is 15 residues long. Germline V gene sequence: CDR1 KGHSH, CDR2 LQKENI.

The V call is TRBV12-3 or TRBV12-4, the J call TRBJ1-6, with TRBD1 as a possible D gene (5 bases). The CDR3 covers 12 residues. Trimming cost V 3 bases and J 10 bases, with 7 bases left between them. CDR3 in amino acids: CASSFGGSPLHF. The CDR3 DNA follows: TGTGCCAGCAGTTTTGGGGGGTCACCCCTCCACTTT.

The CDR3 sequence is CSVSVGGNEQFF. The CDR3 region has the DNA TGCAGCGTTAGCGTCGGAGGGAATGAGCAGTTCTTC. V gene TRBV29-1 combines with J gene TRBJ2-1; tentatively, D is TRBD2 (6 bases). The V end was cut by 5 bases, the J end by 7 bases, with 12 bases between. In germline, CDR1 is SQVTM, CDR2 ANQGSEA. The CDR3 extends over 12 amino acids.

This chain links TRBV29-1 with TRBJ2-1, with D possibly matching TRBD2 (5 bases). The CDR3 has 13 residues. Deletions cut 3 bases from V and 0 bases from J, with 6 bases between. The germline V gene encodes CDR1 SQVTM and CDR2 ANQGSEA. The CDR3 region is CSVDRDSYNEQFF. In DNA form, the CDR3 reads TGCAGCGTTGACCGGGACTCCTACAATGAGCAGTTCTTC.

The chain employs TRBV7-9 and TRBJ1-5, with D unresolved. Per germline, CDR1 SEHNR and CDR2 FQNEAQ (reference sequence). The CDR3 consists of 17 residues. V shed 5 bases and J shed 0 bases, with 17 bases lying between them. CDR3 sequence (DNA): TGTGCCAGCAGCCCGACGGGAGGGCTTAATAGCAATCAGCCCCAGCATTTT. Amino acids: CASSPTGGLNSNQPQHF.

This chain connects TRBV18 to TRBJ1-1; D perhaps matches TRBD1 (6 bases). The length of the CDR3 is 14 residues. Germline CDR1 is KGHSH and CDR2 is LQKENI. V lost 5 bases, J lost 1 base, and 11 bases lay in between. The CDR3 coding sequence is TGTGCCAGCTCAAGGGGACATCAGAACACTGAAGCTTTCTTT. This codes for CASSRGHQNTEAFF.

The chain employs TRBV3-1 (or the pseudogene TRBV3-2) and TRBJ2-2; D may be TRBD2 (6 bases). In germline, CDR1 is LGHDT, CDR2 YNNKEL (reference sequence). The CDR3 consists of 15 residues. V lost 4 bases, J lost 4 bases, and 13 bases lay in between. CDR3 in amino acids: CASSRRTISTGELFF. The DNA of the CDR3 is TGTGCCAGCAGCCGCCGGACTATCTCCACCGGGGAGCTGTTTTTT.

The chain employs TRBV6-1 and TRBJ1-4; D remains ambiguous. Germline values: CDR1 MNHNS, CDR2 SASEGT. Trimming took 0 bases from V and 11 from J, leaving 16 bases between them. CDR3 length: 15 residues. CDR3 in DNA: TGTGCCAGCAGTGAAGCTTCCAACCCGGGTCGGAAACTGTTTTTT. It translates to CASSEASNPGRKLFF.

This chain uses TRBV18 with TRBJ1-1, with a tentative D call TRBD1 (5 bases). CDR1 is KGHSH and CDR2 is LQKENI in the germline V gene. The CDR3 has 14 amino acids. The V and J ends lost 4 bases and 0 bases respectively, with 9 bases between them. CDR3 coding DNA: TGTGCCAGCTCACAGGACACCATGAACACTGAAGCTTTCTTT. Translating it yields CASSQDTMNTEAFF. Drawing the rest from reference TRBV18 and TRBJ1-1, the complete variable domain is NAGVMQNPRHLVRRRGQEARLRCSPMKGHSHVYWYRQLPEEGLKFMVYLQKENIIDESGMPKERFSAEFPKEGPSILRIQQVVRGDSAAYFCASSQDTMNTEAFFGQGTRLTVV.

The rearrangement joins TRBV27 to TRBJ2-1, with a weak D call TRBD2 (6 bases). Trimming cost V 6 bases and J 1 base, with 16 bases left between them. This CDR3 has 16 amino acids. Looked up from germline, CDR1 is MNHEY and CDR2 is SMNVEV (reference sequence). For the CDR3, the DNA is TGTGCCAGCAGCCTCTACCGGGCGGGATCCTACAATGAGCAGTTCTTC. Protein product: CASSLYRAGSYNEQFF.